The sequence of this TCR beta chain was determined in a study of CD8 T cells in ankylosing spondylitis. The study's findings and limits: Disease-linked clones reportedly concentrated significantly in matched ankylosing spondylitis synovial fluid. For ankylosing spondylitis blood, a TCR beta motif of eight or nine highly homologous variants appeared characteristic.

This clonotype has just a few counts. Its cognate antigen is unknown. CDR3 size: 16 residues. Germline V gene data show CDR1 as SGHRS and CDR2 as YFSETQ. V trimming: 0 bases; J trimming: 1 base; junction bases outside the gene matches: 5. Libraries for TCR beta were made by quantitative 5'-RACE with molecular barcodes. TCRdb itself ran the 5' RACE reads through MiXCR, one entry per CDR3 protein. The sample carries 200,000 to 250,000 distinct CDR3 sequences, around 16% recorded once. The sequencing sample was made of blood, either unsorted or a sorted T cell fraction (not recorded which). The chain recombines TRBV5-1 with TRBJ1-1; the match to TRBD1 covers 8 bases. The origin of this receptor is a male donor with ankylosing spondylitis. CDR3 protein: CASSLVQGAQNTEAFF. The CDR3 DNA sequence: TGCGCCAGCAGCTTGGTCCAGGGGGCACAGAACACTGAAGCTTTCTTT. Looking up the rest from reference TRBV5-1 and TRBJ1-1 gives the full variable domain: KAGVTQTPRYLIKTRGQQVTLSCSPISGHRSVSWYQQTPGQGLQFLFEYFSETQRNKGNFPGRFSGRQFSNSRSEMNVSTLELGDSALYLCASSLVQGAQNTEAFFGQGTRLTVV.